This entry lists 28 T cell receptor beta chains sequenced from one sample in a study of regulatory T cells in long-lasting Graves disease. Noted time point: persistent/refractory GD, antithyroid drugs over 5 years with positive TRAb. The TCR library used RNA extracted from PBMCs. Construction of the TCR beta libraries employed iRepertoire HTBI primers in conjunction with Arm-PCR of CDR3 regions. TCRdb used MiXCR to reprocess the multiplex PCR reads, holding one entry per CDR3 protein. The sample carries about 460,000 distinct CDR3 sequences, around a fifth recorded once. The sample consisted of peripheral blood mononuclear cells (PBMCs), taken when the disease was refractory, from a patient treated with antithyroid drugs. Source of these receptors: a female donor with Graves disease.

This clonotype was seen repeatedly, ten times or more. This CDR3 is CASSLFGHHEQFF. The CDR3, as DNA: TGTGCCAGCAGTTTATTCGGACACCATGAGCAGTTCTTC. The chain carries TRBV12-3 or TRBV12-4 and TRBJ2-1; D is possibly TRBD1 (5 bases). This CDR3 comprises 13 residues. Trimming left V 2 bases short and J 8 bases short, with 10 bases between.

This chain uses TRBV5-1 with TRBJ2-6, with a tentative D call TRBD2 (6 bases). V was cut by 1 base and J by 0 bases, with 14 bases left in between. This CDR3 is built from 18 residues. The germline V gene has CDR1 SGHRS and CDR2 YFSETQ. The CDR3 protein is CASSLNAGKSSGANVLTF. CDR3 bases: TGCGCCAGCAGCTTGAACGCGGGGAAGAGCTCTGGGGCCAACGTCCTGACTTTC.

This clonotype has ten or more counts. The chain joins TRBV28 to TRBJ2-2; D gene unclear. The CDR3 totals 13 residues. CDR1 and CDR2 from the germline V gene are MDHEN and SYDVKM. The V end was cut by 4 bases, the J end by 4 bases, with 7 bases between. The CDR3 here is CASSSLSTGELFF. The CDR3 DNA reads as TGTGCCAGCAGTTCTTTATCCACCGGGGAGCTGTTTTTT.

J is TRBJ2-2 and V is TRBV9; D not certain. Trimming removed 2 bases at V and 0 bases at J, with 8 bases between. Germline values: CDR1 SGDLS, CDR2 YYNGEE. The CDR3 is 15 amino acids. The CDR3 DNA reads as TGTGCCAGCAGCGTTTCGCCGTCGAACACCGGGGAGCTGTTTTTT. Protein: CASSVSPSNTGELFF. Full variable domain (rest looked up from reference TRBV9 and TRBJ2-2): DSGVTQTPKHLITATGQRVTLRCSPRSGDLSVYWYQQSLDQGLQFLIQYYNGEERAKGNILERFSAQQFPDLHSELNLSSLELGDSALYFCASSVSPSNTGELFFGEGSRLTVL.

This clonotype was seen repeatedly, ten times or more. This chain joins TRBV6-2 or TRBV6-3 and TRBJ2-2; D uncertain. V gave up 4 bases and J gave up 1 base, with 10 bases separating them. The CDR3 contains 15 residues. Germline assignment: CDR1 MNHEY and CDR2 SVGEGT. CDR3 amino acids: CASSSPGRNTGELFF. The CDR3 nucleotides read TGTGCCAGCAGTTCCCCCGGCCGGAACACCGGGGAGCTGTTTTTT.

This clonotype was counted many times. The chain couples TRBV19 to TRBJ2-5, with 7 bases fitting TRBD2. The CDR3 length is 13 residues. The germline V gene encodes CDR1 LNHDA and CDR2 SQIVND (reference sequence). The V segment lost 3 bases and the J segment 7 bases; nucleotides outside the gene matches: 5. Written as DNA, the CDR3 is TGTGCCAGTAGTATCTCGGGCGGGAGGACCCAGTACTTC. It encodes CASSISGGRTQYF.

This clonotype was found many times. The gene calls are TRBV28 and TRBJ1-5; 10 bases are shared with TRBD1. This CDR3 has 15 residues. The J segment lost 5 bases and the V segment lost 5 bases, leaving 6 bases of the junction unmatched. Per the germline V gene, CDR1 is MDHEN and CDR2 is SYDVKM. The CDR3 bases are TGTGCCAGCAGTCCCGACAGGGGGCCAGATCAGCCCCAGCATTTT. It is translated as CASSPDRGPDQPQHF.

V and J are TRBV29-1 and TRBJ2-7; 7 bases match TRBD1. V lost 4 bases and J lost 2; bases outside the gene matches: 5. Germline lookup yields CDR1 SQVTM and CDR2 ANQGSEA. The CDR3 loop spans 13 amino acids. The DNA of the CDR3 is TGCAGCGTTGTTGACAGGGAAACCTACGAGCAGTACTTC. Translation: CSVVDRETYEQYF.

This clonotype was seen more than once but under ten times. V and J are TRBV6-2 or TRBV6-3 and TRBJ2-7; either TRBD1 or TRBD2 may fit D (7 bases each). Germline values: CDR1 MNHEY, CDR2 SVGEGT. The V and J ends lost 0 bases and 3 bases respectively, with 18 bases between them. This CDR3 is built from 17 residues. CDR3 DNA: TGTGCCAGCAGTTACTCCCAGGGCAGGGGGGGACTCTACGAGCAGTACTTC. Its protein product is CASSYSQGRGGLYEQYF.

There are many counts of this clonotype. This chain joins TRBV28 and TRBJ1-6; D remains ambiguous. Germline CDR1 reads MDHEN; CDR2 reads SYDVKM. V lost 6 bases and J lost 7, with 10 bases in between. This CDR3 has 13 amino acids. The CDR3 DNA is TGTGCCAGCAGAAGTGGGCTAAATTCACCCCTCCACTTT. Translating gives CASRSGLNSPLHF.

This chain uses TRBV19 with TRBJ1-2; 11 positions match TRBD1. The CDR3 spans 14 residues. The J segment lost 6 bases and the V segment lost 9 bases, leaving 9 bases of the junction unmatched. CDR1 is LNHDA, CDR2 SQIVND, per germline (reference sequence). The CDR3 region is CASDPGQGADGYTF. The CDR3 DNA follows: TGTGCCAGCGACCCCGGACAGGGGGCCGATGGCTACACCTTC. Variable domain in full (rest from reference TRBV19 and TRBJ1-2): DGGITQSPKYLFRKEGQNVTLSCEQNLNHDAMYWYRQDPGQGLRLIYYSQIVNDFQKGDIAEGYSVSREKKESFPLTVTSAQKNPTAFYLCASDPGQGADGYTFGSGTRLTVV.

This clonotype has at least ten counts. The genes are TRBV3-1 and TRBJ2-7, with D unclear. This CDR3 is built from 12 residues. V lost 0 bases, J lost 4 bases, and 4 bases lay in between. Looked up from germline, CDR1 is LGHDT and CDR2 is YNNKEL (reference sequence). The CDR3 DNA is TGTGCCAGCAGCCAAGACGGGTACGAGCAGTACTTC. Translated: CASSQDGYEQYF.

This clonotype was seen many times. The chain couples TRBV7-3 to TRBJ1-1, with D maybe TRBD1 (6 bases). Germline V gene lookup returns CDR1 SGHTA and CDR2 FQGTGA. V was trimmed by 0 bases and J by 4 bases, leaving 9 bases between them. The CDR3 runs 14 residues. DNA of the CDR3: TGTGCCAGCAGCTTAACTGCGGGGGCCACTGAAGCTTTCTTT. As protein: CASSLTAGATEAFF.

In its sample, this clonotype was seen a few times. The chain is built from TRBV10-3 and TRBJ1-6, with D unclear. The CDR3 spans 15 residues. Germline CDR1 reads ENHRY; CDR2 reads SYGVKD. Deletions cut 3 bases from V and 6 bases from J, with 12 bases between. The CDR3 sequence: CAISEQYRSNSPLHF. Written as DNA, the CDR3 is TGTGCCATCAGTGAACAGTATCGAAGTAATTCACCCCTCCACTTT.

In its sample, this clonotype was seen many times. V is TRBV19 and J is TRBJ2-6; D possibly uses TRBD1 or TRBD2 (5 bases each). V was trimmed by 3 bases and J by 0 bases, leaving 12 bases between them. The CDR3 has 17 amino acids. Germline CDR1 reads LNHDA; CDR2 reads SQIVND (reference sequence). The CDR3 DNA reads as TGTGCCAGTAGTATCCAGGGCAGCGGCTCTGGGGCCAACGTCCTGACTTTC. Translation: CASSIQGSGSGANVLTF.

This clonotype was detected only a few times. V gene TRBV15 combines with J gene TRBJ1-6; D remains unclear. V was cut by 0 bases and J by 7 bases, with 13 bases left in between. Germline CDR1 LNHNV, CDR2 YYDKDF (reference sequence). This CDR3 spans 16 amino acids. For the CDR3, the DNA is TGTGCCACCAGCAGAGATCCCACTGCGGAGAATTCACCCCTCCACTTT. Residues: CATSRDPTAENSPLHF.

This chain joins TRBV19 and TRBJ2-7, with 12 bases matching TRBD2. This CDR3 spans 15 amino acids. CDR1 is LNHDA and CDR2 is SQIVND in the germline V gene (reference sequence). The V gene end was trimmed by 3 bases and the J gene end by 7 bases; junction bases not matched to a gene: 7. CDR3 bases: TGTGCCAGTAGTATGCTAGCGGGAGGGCCGGAGGAGCAGTACTTC. Its translation: CASSMLAGGPEEQYF.

This clonotype has more than one count but fewer than ten. The gene calls are TRBV25-1 and TRBJ1-2, with D maybe TRBD1 (5 bases). The CDR3 covers 13 residues. Germline V CDR1 and CDR2: MGHDK, SYGVNS. The V and J ends lost 7 bases and 3 bases respectively, with 12 bases between them. The CDR3 sequence: CASNQGPDYGYTF. CDR3 nucleotide sequence: TGTGCCAGCAACCAGGGCCCGGACTATGGCTACACCTTC.

There are many counts of this clonotype. The gene calls are TRBV6-1 and TRBJ2-5; a possible D gene is TRBD2 (5 bases). The CDR3 covers 13 residues. Germline assignment: CDR1 MNHNS and CDR2 SASEGT. V was cut by 10 bases and J by 0 bases, with 12 bases left in between. The CDR3 loop is CATSAEHQETQYF. CDR3 DNA sequence: TGTGCCACCTCAGCGGAACACCAAGAGACCCAGTACTTC.

J is TRBJ1-1 and V is TRBV7-2; a weak D match, TRBD1 (5 bases). CDR1 SGHTA and CDR2 FQGNSA come from the germline V gene. V lost 1 base, J lost 4 bases, and 16 bases lay in between. This CDR3 is 16 amino acids long. In DNA, the CDR3 is TGTGCCAGCAGCTTAGTTTATTTGGGGCTTTCCACTGAAGCTTTCTTT. Translating it yields CASSLVYLGLSTEAFF.

This clonotype showed up many times. V gene TRBV6-5 combines with J gene TRBJ1-4; 8 nucleotides align to TRBD1. The CDR3 loop spans 16 amino acids. Germline V gene data show CDR1 as MNHEY and CDR2 as SVGAGI. The junction had 8 bases not matched to a gene; V was cut back by 4 bases and J by 4 bases. CDR3 in DNA: TGTGCCAGCAGTTCAGGACAGGGCCCTTTTAATGAAAAACTGTTTTTT. It is translated as CASSSGQGPFNEKLFF.

This clonotype was observed at least ten times. The rearrangement uses TRBV7-2 and TRBJ1-1; D unresolved. The CDR3 runs 14 residues. The ends were cut back, 6 bases at V and 3 bases at J, with 14 bases in the middle. Germline CDR1 SGHTA, CDR2 FQGNSA. CDR3 residues: CASRSFHGDTEAFF. CDR3 sequence (DNA): TGTGCCAGCAGGTCGTTTCATGGGGACACTGAAGCTTTCTTT.

For this clonotype: This may stem from a read error, because a much larger clone lies one nucleotide away. The chain couples TRBV2 to TRBJ2-3; a weak D match, TRBD2 (6 bases). There are 16 residues in the CDR3. Germline CDR1 SNHLY, CDR2 FYNNEI. This CDR3 is CASSPIAEGSLDTRYF. The CDR3 DNA follows: TGTGCCAGCAGTCCCATAGCGGAGGGGTCGCTCGATACGCGGTATTTT.

This clonotype was observed at least ten times. The V gene is TRBV12-3 or TRBV12-4, the J gene TRBJ1-1; D call uncertain. This CDR3 contains 14 residues. The V and J ends lost 5 bases and 4 bases respectively, with 14 bases between them. CDR3 in amino acids: CASSKIREFTEAFF. In DNA form, the CDR3 reads TGTGCCAGCAGTAAGATCCGGGAGTTCACTGAAGCTTTCTTT.

The V call is TRBV19, the J call TRBJ1-5; D uncertain. CDR1 LNHDA and CDR2 SQIVND come from the germline V gene (reference sequence). The ends were cut back, 10 bases at V and 3 bases at J, with 16 bases in the middle. CDR3 length: 14 amino acids. The CDR3 is CATTSNGNNQPQHF. The CDR3 DNA reads as TGTGCCACCACAAGCAACGGGAACAATCAGCCCCAGCATTTT.

The chain carries TRBV20-1 and TRBJ2-1; 8 positions match TRBD2. Germline V gene sequence: CDR1 DFQATT, CDR2 SNEGSKA (reference sequence). This CDR3 region has 17 residues. The V gene end was trimmed by 1 base and the J gene end by 6 bases; junction bases not matched to a gene: 14. The CDR3 sequence is CSARATRSGSSPNEQFF. The CDR3 DNA reads TGCAGTGCTAGAGCCACGAGGAGCGGGAGCTCCCCCAATGAGCAGTTCTTC.

This clonotype has just a few counts. The V gene is TRBV27, the J gene TRBJ1-1; D is undetermined. This CDR3 comprises 11 residues. CDR1 is MNHEY, CDR2 SMNVEV, per germline (reference sequence). CDR3 coding DNA: TGTGTCACTCGGGAGAACACTGAAGCTTTCTTT. This sequence encodes CVTRENTEAFF.

V is TRBV20-1 and J is TRBJ2-2; 9 bases are shared with TRBD2. Germline V lookup: CDR1 DFQATT, CDR2 SNEGSKA (reference sequence). The CDR3 is made up of 15 amino acids. CDR3 region: CLHGRGGLGTGELFF. The CDR3 nucleotides read TGCCTCCATGGGCGGGGGGGCCTAGGGACCGGGGAGCTGTTTTTT.